A single sample gave rise to the 24 T cell receptor beta chains below, sequenced in a study of shared clonotypes between healthy human individuals. The repertoire was sequenced with immunoSEQ multiplex PCR; TCRdb's copy has only in-frame clones and lacks some. The sample holds around 1.5 million clones, around 98% seen once. Input material: naive CD4+ T cells sorted from blood. Regarding subset: CD45RA+ positively selected. Source of these receptors: a man aged 25 to 40 in good health.

The genes are TRBV5-1 and TRBJ1-1, with no clear D. CDR1 and CDR2 (germline): SGHRS, YFSETQ. V shed 0 bases and J shed 1 base, with 10 bases lying between them. The CDR3 totals 15 residues. The CDR3 sequence is CASSLEVVRNTEAFF. The CDR3 bases are TGCGCCAGCAGCTTGGAGGTGGTCAGGAACACTGAAGCTTTCTTT.

As to this clone: Within the sample, other DNA sequences also encode this same CDR3. The J gene is TRBJ2-7, the V gene TRBV14, with a possible D match to TRBD2 (5 bases). CDR3 size: 14 residues. V shed 0 bases and J shed 2 bases, with 8 bases lying between them. Germline-derived CDR1 and CDR2 are SGHDN and FVKESK. The CDR3 reads CASSQELGAYEQYF. CDR3 in DNA: TGTGCCAGCAGCCAAGAATTGGGAGCCTACGAGCAGTACTTC.

The chain is built from TRBV6-5 and TRBJ1-2, with 7 bases lining up with TRBD1. CDR1 and CDR2 from the germline V gene are MNHEY and SVGAGI. This CDR3 has 15 amino acids. The junction had 11 bases not matched to a gene; V was cut back by 2 bases and J by 8 bases. The CDR3 is CASSYRRGGGRGYTF. CDR3 DNA sequence: TGTGCCAGCAGTTACCGAAGGGGAGGGGGCCGGGGCTACACCTTC.

This chain links TRBV9 with TRBJ2-7; no clear D gene. There are 14 residues in the CDR3. Trimming stripped 4 bases from V and 0 bases from J, with 11 bases between. Germline V gene lookup returns CDR1 SGDLS and CDR2 YYNGEE. CDR3 amino acids: CASSSDPYSYEQYF. For the CDR3, the DNA is TGTGCCAGCAGCTCGGACCCCTACTCCTACGAGCAGTACTTC.

This clone was observed once. This sequence joins TRBV4-3 and TRBJ1-5; D not certain. Between the trimmed V and J ends, which lost 0 bases and 3 bases, there was a span of 9 bases. The V gene's germline CDR1 is LGHNA and CDR2 YSLEER. The CDR3 spans 15 residues. CDR3 protein: CASSQDLGYNQPQHF. CDR3 nucleotide sequence: TGCGCCAGCAGCCAAGATCTCGGATACAATCAGCCCCAGCATTTT.

J is TRBJ2-7 and V is TRBV5-6; 8 nucleotides match TRBD1. V dropped 3 bases and J dropped 4; count of bases not matched to a gene: 12. The germline V gene has CDR1 SGHDT and CDR2 YYEEEE. This CDR3 comprises 16 residues. The CDR3 DNA follows: TGTGCCAGCAGCTCCGGCAGGGGGCGACTGGAGTACGAGCAGTACTTC. Encoded protein: CASSSGRGRLEYEQYF.

For the CDR3, the DNA is TGTGCCAGCTCACCAACCCCCCGGGATGAAAAACTGTTTTTT. It encodes CASSPTPRDEKLFF. The V and J genes are TRBV18 and TRBJ1-4, with D unclear. Trimming removed 2 bases at V and 6 bases at J, with 10 bases between. There are 14 residues in the CDR3. From germline, CDR1 is KGHSH and CDR2 LQKENI.

The chain combines TRBV4-1 with TRBJ2-3, with D perhaps being TRBD1 or TRBD2 (5 bases each). Germline-derived CDR1 and CDR2 are MGHRA and YSYEKL. The CDR3 spans 17 residues. V lost 4 bases and J lost 2, with 19 bases in between. CDR3 coding DNA: TGCGCCAGCAGCCTGCTCGCCACGGGGCTAGACACAGATACGCAGTATTTT. Protein: CASSLLATGLDTDTQYF.

The chain employs TRBV6-5 and TRBJ2-7; the match to TRBD1 covers 9 bases. The CDR3 length is 14 residues. V was clipped by 4 bases and J by 7 bases; unmatched bases: 8. CDR1 is MNHEY and CDR2 is SVGAGI in the germline V gene. DNA for the CDR3: TGTGCCAGCAGTTTTACAGGGGGCGCGCGGGAGCAGTACTTC. Translating it yields CASSFTGGAREQYF.

The chain links TRBV19 to TRBJ2-1, with 13 bases matching TRBD2. The V gene end was trimmed by 0 bases and the J gene end by 6 bases; junction bases not matched to a gene: 8. There are 18 residues in the CDR3. Germline lookup yields CDR1 LNHDA and CDR2 SQIVND (reference sequence). In DNA form, the CDR3 reads TGTGCCAGTAGTATAGATCGGGGACTAGCGGGATCTGGCAATGAGCAGTTCTTC. Residues: CASSIDRGLAGSGNEQFF. Full variable domain (outside the CDR3, taken from reference TRBV19 and TRBJ2-1): DGGITQSPKYLFRKEGQNVTLSCEQNLNHDAMYWYRQDPGQGLRLIYYSQIVNDFQKGDIAEGYSVSREKKESFPLTVTSAQKNPTAFYLCASSIDRGLAGSGNEQFFGPGTRLTVL.

V is TRBV28 and J is TRBJ1-5; 7 bases fit TRBD1. The germline V gene encodes CDR1 MDHEN and CDR2 SYDVKM. V lost 3 bases, J lost 3 bases, and 5 bases stayed unmatched. The CDR3 is made up of 15 amino acids. CDR3 bases: TGTGCCAGCAGTTTGGGGACAGCGATCAATCAGCCCCAGCATTTT. Encoded protein: CASSLGTAINQPQHF. Based on the CDR3 plus reference TRBV28 and TRBJ1-5, the full variable domain is DVKVTQSSRYLVKRTGEKVFLECVQDMDHENMFWYRQDPGLGLRLIYFSYDVKMKEKGDIPEGYSVSREKKERFSLILESASTNQTSMYLCASSLGTAINQPQHFGDGTRLSIL.

The V and J genes are TRBV27 and TRBJ2-2; 7 nucleotides align to TRBD2. Trimming took 6 bases from V and 7 from J; bases not matched to a gene: 11. The germline CDR1 and CDR2 sequences are MNHEY and SMNVEV (reference sequence). The CDR3 length is 15 residues. The CDR3 DNA sequence: TGTGCCAGCAGGCCGGGAGGAATAGTTGACGGGGAGCTGTTTTTT. Its translation is CASRPGGIVDGELFF.

The rearrangement uses TRBV7-2 and TRBJ2-1; D is uncertain. Germline-derived CDR1 and CDR2 are SGHTA and FQGNSA. The CDR3 is made up of 13 amino acids. V lost 1 base to trimming and J lost 5 bases, with 6 bases between them. CDR3 in amino acids: CASSLDGNNEQFF. The CDR3 DNA reads as TGTGCCAGCAGCTTAGATGGAAACAATGAGCAGTTCTTC.

The chain employs TRBV20-1 and TRBJ1-5, with D unclear. The V end lost 3 bases, the J end lost 6 bases, and 3 bases lay between the germline ends. The CDR3 is 10 residues long. Germline V gene data show CDR1 as DFQATT and CDR2 as SNEGSKA (reference sequence). The chain's CDR3 is CSASGQPQHF. The CDR3 bases are TGCAGTGCTAGTGGTCAGCCCCAGCATTTT.

The chain employs TRBV5-4 and TRBJ2-3; a possible D gene is TRBD2 (6 bases). Germline V gene sequence: CDR1 SGHNT, CDR2 YYREEE (reference sequence). The length of the CDR3 is 16 residues. V lost 1 base and J lost 2, with 14 bases in between. CDR3 DNA sequence: TGTGCCAGCAGCTTGATTGCGGGACTGAACACAGATACGCAGTATTTT. It codes for CASSLIAGLNTDTQYF.

The CDR3 region is CASSGSGRASGELFF. The CDR3 DNA reads TGTGCCAGTAGTGGTAGCGGGAGGGCGAGCGGGGAGCTGTTTTTT. The genes are TRBV19 and TRBJ2-2, with 11 positions matching TRBD2. The CDR3 loop spans 15 amino acids. Germline lookup yields CDR1 LNHDA and CDR2 SQIVND (reference sequence). Trimming took 5 bases from V and 7 from J; bases not matched to a gene: 6.

The J gene is TRBJ2-3, the V gene TRBV5-8; tentatively, D is TRBD1 (6 bases). The CDR3 is 14 residues long. Germline V gene sequence: CDR1 SGHTS, CDR2 YDEGEE. V gave up 2 bases and J gave up 5 bases, with 12 bases separating them. As DNA, the CDR3 is TGTGCCAGCAGCTTTACAGGGTCGGGAGATACGCAGTATTTT. It is translated as CASSFTGSGDTQYF.

The CDR3 DNA is TGTGCCAGCAAGCGGGAGGGCCGGGTAGATACGCAGTATTTT. Protein sequence: CASKREGRVDTQYF. This chain uses TRBV6-1 with TRBJ2-3; TRBD2 matches at 10 bases. CDR3 size: 14 residues. Germline V gene data show CDR1 as MNHNS and CDR2 as SASEGT. V lost 7 bases, J lost 5 bases, and 6 bases stayed unmatched.

The chain links TRBV10-3 to TRBJ1-1; the D gene is possibly TRBD1 (5 bases). Germline CDR1 reads ENHRY; CDR2 reads SYGVKD. The CDR3 contains 15 residues. V shed 8 bases and J shed 1 base, with 17 bases lying between them. CDR3 DNA sequence: TGTGCCATCGTAGAAAGCAGGGTAGAGAACACTGAAGCTTTCTTT. It translates to CAIVESRVENTEAFF.

The J gene is TRBJ2-6, the V gene TRBV18, with D perhaps TRBD1 (6 bases). This CDR3 region has 16 residues. V was trimmed by 3 bases and J by 0 bases, leaving 9 bases between them. From germline, CDR1 is KGHSH and CDR2 LQKENI. The CDR3 DNA reads as TGTGCCAGCTCACCCAGGACAGTCTCTGGGGCCAACGTCCTGACTTTC. Translating it yields CASSPRTVSGANVLTF.

This chain links TRBV18 with TRBJ2-2; tentative D call: TRBD2 (6 bases). The CDR3 spans 17 residues. V lost 0 bases, J lost 7 bases, and 18 bases lay in between. The germline V gene encodes CDR1 KGHSH and CDR2 LQKENI. DNA of the CDR3: TGTGCCAGCTCACCACCAAGGGGCGGACTACACGGCGGGGAGCTGTTTTTT. It translates to CASSPPRGGLHGGELFF. Variable domain in full (rest from reference TRBV18 and TRBJ2-2): NAGVMQNPRHLVRRRGQEARLRCSPMKGHSHVYWYRQLPEEGLKFMVYLQKENIIDESGMPKERFSAEFPKEGPSILRIQQVVRGDSAAYFCASSPPRGGLHGGELFFGEGSRLTVL.

The chain is built from TRBV6-5 and TRBJ2-7; D may be TRBD1 (6 bases). Trimming took off 8 bases at V and 2 bases at J, with 13 bases between the two ends. The CDR3 consists of 13 residues. Germline V CDR1 and CDR2: MNHEY, SVGAGI. The CDR3 DNA is TGTGCCAGCGGCCTGACAGGAGCCTACGAGCAGTACTTC. As protein: CASGLTGAYEQYF.

This clone was seen a single time. The J gene is TRBJ2-7, the V gene TRBV1. TRBV1 is listed as a pseudogene. CDR3 length: 10 amino acids. Here the CDR3 reads CTSSPAKQYF. CDR3 nucleotides: TGCACCAGCAGCCCAGCCAAGCAGTACTTC.

The CDR3 bases are TGCGCCAGCAGCTCCCAGCGGGAGTACAATGAGCAGTTCTTC. It is translated as CASSSQREYNEQFF. The V gene is TRBV5-1, the J gene TRBJ2-1, with 8 bases lining up with TRBD2. The V gene end was trimmed by 3 bases and the J gene end by 4 bases; junction bases not matched to a gene: 3. This CDR3 region has 14 residues. In germline, CDR1 is SGHRS, CDR2 YFSETQ.